This T cell receptor beta chain appears in the sequencing data of a study of T cells in Graves' hyperthyroidism and ophthalmopathy. RNA transcripts provided the source from which TCR beta CDR3 regions were amplified. A set of HTBI primers served as the primers for a first-round RT-PCR of the TCR CDR3. TCRdb reprocessed the multiplex PCR reads via MiXCR and lists one record per CDR3 protein. This sample has a few hundred thousand distinct CDR3 sequences, with approximately 15% found just once. Uncontrolled infection, other autoimmune disease, pregnancy or lactation excluded patients. Trimming cost V 4 bases and J 4 bases, with 9 bases left between them. From germline, CDR1 is MNHNS and CDR2 SASEGT. The CDR3 contains 13 residues.

This TCR came from a woman aged 18-35 years with Graves' hyperthyroidism. The sample was blood. The chain links TRBV6-1 to TRBJ2-3, with D possibly matching TRBD1 (6 bases). The CDR3 DNA reads as TGTGCCAGCAGTGCAGGGGCCGCAGATACGCAGTATTTT. Encoded protein: CASSAGAADTQYF.